One sample yielded the 25 T cell receptor beta chains listed below, sequenced in a study of cytomegalovirus exposure and HLA in healthy donors. PCR used 60 Vbeta primers and 13 Jbeta primers. Clones were read by immunoSEQ multiplex PCR, and TCRdb kept only the in-frame ones, dropping some. This repertoire shows under 250,000 clones, around 78% found once; its top ten account for approximately 2%. The sample consisted of PBMCs. These TCRs come from a man aged 30-40 years in good health and CMV-seronegative.

The chain has TRBV29-1 and TRBJ2-7; 9 bases map to TRBD2. CDR3 length: 16 amino acids. Germline V gene sequence: CDR1 SQVTM, CDR2 ANQGSEA. Unmatched junction bases numbered 14, after V lost 3 bases and J lost 5 bases. DNA of the CDR3: TGCAGCGTTGATAGTTTGGCTAGCGGGAAAAGAAACGAGCAGTACTTC. As protein: CSVDSLASGKRNEQYF.

This clone is a singleton in its sample. V and J are TRBV27 and TRBJ1-6; no definite D call. This CDR3 has 12 amino acids. Per the germline V gene, CDR1 is MNHEY and CDR2 is SMNVEV (reference sequence). Trimming took off 3 bases at V and 8 bases at J, with 5 bases between the two ends. Written as DNA, the CDR3 is TGTGCCAGCAGTTTTCGGGATTCACCCCTCCACTTT. It specifies CASSFRDSPLHF.

The chain recombines TRBV19 with TRBJ2-3, with D tentatively TRBD1 (6 bases). The length of the CDR3 is 16 residues. CDR1 is LNHDA and CDR2 is SQIVND in the germline V gene (reference sequence). V gave up 5 bases and J gave up 4 bases, with 19 bases separating them. CDR3 nucleotide sequence: TGTGCCAGTAGTGCCTCGACAGGCGGTCGTGCAGATACGCAGTATTTT. It translates to CASSASTGGRADTQYF.

This chain connects TRBV27 to TRBJ2-7, with 11 bases matching TRBD2. With V trimmed by 7 bases and J by 4 bases, 6 bases remained unmatched. The CDR3 totals 14 residues. Germline CDR1 and CDR2: MNHEY and SMNVEV (reference sequence). The CDR3 protein is CASKRLAGNYEQYF. The CDR3 DNA is TGTGCCAGCAAAAGACTAGCGGGAAATTACGAGCAGTACTTC.

J is TRBJ2-2 and V is TRBV14; D perhaps matches TRBD1 (5 bases). CDR3 length equals 14 residues. Trimming pared 4 bases from V and 4 bases from J, leaving 10 bases between. The germline CDR1 and CDR2 sequences are SGHDN and FVKESK. CDR3 sequence: CASSLRVGTGELFF. Written as DNA, the CDR3 is TGTGCCAGCAGCCTCAGGGTGGGCACCGGGGAGCTGTTTTTT.

The chain joins TRBV21-1 to TRBJ1-2. TRBV21-1 has pseudogene status. The CDR3 extends over 11 amino acids. The CDR3 sequence: CASRSDYGYTF. CDR3 bases: TGTGCCAGCAGGTCGGACTATGGCTACACCTTC.

V usage is TRBV5-5 and J usage is TRBJ1-1, with 7 bases aligning to TRBD1. Germline lookup yields CDR1 SGHKS and CDR2 YYEKEE (reference sequence). The V segment lost 0 bases and the J segment 5 bases; nucleotides outside the gene matches: 7. The CDR3 is 15 amino acids. In DNA form, the CDR3 reads TGTGCCAGCAGCTTGGTGGTAGGGGGCGGGACTGAAGCTTTCTTT. Translation gives CASSLVVGGGTEAFF.

This clone came up once. The rearrangement uses TRBV27 and TRBJ1-6; perhaps TRBD1 as D (6 bases). This CDR3 comprises 14 residues. The V gene's germline CDR1 is MNHEY and CDR2 SMNVEV (reference sequence). V was pared by 6 bases and J by 6 bases, with 12 bases between. The CDR3 spells CASREQGSNSPLHF. For the CDR3, the DNA is TGTGCCAGCAGGGAACAGGGTAGTAATTCACCCCTCCACTTT.

V usage is TRBV6-1 and J usage is TRBJ1-2; no clear D. Trimming took off 4 bases at V and 6 bases at J, with 12 bases between the two ends. CDR1 MNHNS and CDR2 SASEGT come from the germline V gene. The CDR3 is made up of 13 amino acids. CDR3 region: CASSADPRNGYTF. For the CDR3, the DNA is TGTGCCAGCAGTGCTGACCCCAGGAATGGCTACACCTTC.

This chain links TRBV10-1 with TRBJ2-2; possibly TRBD2 for D (5 bases). Germline assignment: CDR1 WNHNN and CDR2 SYGVQD (reference sequence). The V end lost 0 bases, the J end lost 0 bases, and 14 bases lay between the germline ends. The CDR3 loop spans 18 amino acids. CDR3 DNA: TGCGCCAGCAGTGAGTCGTGGACTTCACAATCGAACACCGGGGAGCTGTTTTTT. The encoded protein is CASSESWTSQSNTGELFF.

Regarding this clone: In the same sample, other DNA sequences code for this CDR3. The chain has TRBV7-8 and TRBJ1-1, with a tentative D call TRBD1 (5 bases). Germline loops: CDR1 SGHVS, CDR2 FQNEAQ. This CDR3 is 17 amino acids long. V lost 1 base and J 4 bases, leaving 19 bases between the germline ends. CDR3 residues: CASSLGGDGPRGTEAFF. The CDR3 DNA follows: TGTGCCAGCAGCTTAGGGGGGGACGGCCCTCGTGGCACTGAAGCTTTCTTT. The full variable domain, in which reference TRBV7-8 and TRBJ1-1 provide the parts outside the CDR3, is GAGVSQSPRYKVAKRGQDVALRCDPISGHVSLFWYQQALGQGPEFLTYFQNEAQLDKSGLPSDRFFAERPEGSVSTLKIQRTQQEDSAVYLCASSLGGDGPRGTEAFFGQGTRLTVV.

The V gene is TRBV4-1, the J gene TRBJ2-7; 11 nucleotides align to TRBD2. The germline gives CDR1 MGHRA, CDR2 YSYEKL. V dropped 4 bases and J dropped 3; count of bases not matched to a gene: 5. There are 15 residues in the CDR3. CDR3 amino acids: CASSLGGTSGYEQYF. CDR3 bases: TGCGCCAGCAGCCTGGGGGGGACTAGCGGCTACGAGCAGTACTTC.

V and J are TRBV7-2 and TRBJ2-7, with 12 bases identical to TRBD2. CDR3 length: 18 residues. After removal of 1 base from V and 1 base from J, the junction contained 8 bases not matched to a gene. From germline, CDR1 is SGHTA and CDR2 FQGNSA. The CDR3 sequence is CASSLGLAGGGGSYEQYF. In DNA form, the CDR3 reads TGTGCCAGCAGCTTAGGCCTAGCGGGAGGGGGGGGATCCTACGAGCAGTACTTC. The full variable domain, with the rest looked up from reference TRBV7-2 and TRBJ2-7, is GAGVSQSPSNKVTEKGKDVELRCDPISGHTALYWYRQSLGQGLEFLIYFQGNSAPDKSGLPSDRFSAERTGGSVSTLTIQRTQQEDSAVYLCASSLGLAGGGGSYEQYFGPGTRLTVT.

This chain uses TRBV6-6 with TRBJ1-4; possible D gene TRBD1, 6 bases. CDR3 length: 14 residues. In germline, CDR1 is MNHNY, CDR2 SVGAGI (reference sequence). V lost 7 bases, J lost 7 bases, and 16 bases lay in between. CDR3 nucleotides: TGTGCCAGCAAACCCGGGGGGGCCGGTGAAAAACTGTTTTTT. As protein: CASKPGGAGEKLFF.

The table lists this clone with a count of one. This sequence joins TRBV5-6 and TRBJ2-3; TRBD2 is a possible D gene (6 bases). CDR1 and CDR2 from the germline V gene are SGHDT and YYEEEE. The CDR3 is 18 amino acids. The ends were cut back, 1 base at V and 4 bases at J, with 22 bases in the middle. CDR3 region: CASSLRSAGSSKSDTQYF. Here the CDR3 DNA reads TGTGCCAGCAGCTTGCGTTCCGCGGGGTCTAGCAAGTCAGATACGCAGTATTTT. Full variable domain (rest looked up from reference TRBV5-6 and TRBJ2-3): DAGVTQSPTHLIKTRGQQVTLRCSPKSGHDTVSWYQQALGQGPQFIFQYYEEEERQRGNFPDRFSGHQFPNYSSELNVNALLLGDSALYLCASSLRSAGSSKSDTQYFGPGTRLTVL.

The chain carries TRBV30 and TRBJ1-1, with a tentative D call TRBD1 (5 bases). V was shortened by 0 bases and J by 4 bases, with 12 bases between the two germline ends. Germline assignment: CDR1 GTSNPN and CDR2 SVGIG (reference sequence). The CDR3 sequence is 14 residues long. For the CDR3, the DNA is TGTGCCTGGAGTGTTCAGGGCCTGGGCACTGAAGCTTTCTTT. Amino acids: CAWSVQGLGTEAFF.

This chain uses TRBV7-9 with TRBJ1-1, with unresolved D. The CDR3 is made up of 11 amino acids. CDR1 is SEHNR, CDR2 FQNEAQ, per germline (reference sequence). The V end was cut by 5 bases, the J end by 8 bases, with 9 bases between. The CDR3 region has the DNA TGTGCCAGCAGCCTAAGCAGGGAAGCTTTCTTT. As protein: CASSLSREAFF.

V gene TRBV10-3 combines with J gene TRBJ1-1, with D tentatively TRBD1 (6 bases). CDR1 is ENHRY and CDR2 is SYGVKD in the germline V gene. The CDR3 loop spans 15 amino acids. Trimming took 2 bases from V and 0 from J, leaving 10 bases between them. DNA of the CDR3: TGTGCCATCAGTGAGAGGGACATCTTGAACACTGAAGCTTTCTTT. Protein product: CAISERDILNTEAFF.

In the case of this clone: At one end, the junction sequence differs from germline, possibly due to a read error. The chain links TRBV7-7 to TRBJ2-7; perhaps TRBD1 as D (5 bases). This CDR3 spans 13 amino acids. CDR1 and CDR2 from the germline V gene are SSHAT and FNYEAQ (reference sequence). This CDR3 reads CASSLRQNYEQYF. The CDR3 nucleotides are TGTGCTAGCAGCTTAAGACAGAACTACGAGCAGTACTTC. The entire variable domain, with the rest obtained from reference TRBV7-7 and TRBJ2-7, is as follows: GAGVSQSPRYKVTKRGQDVTLRCDPISSHATLYWYQQALGQGPEFLTYFNYEAQPDKSGLPSDRFSAERPEGSISTLTIQRTEQRDSAMYRCASSLRQNYEQYFGPGTRLTVT.

The sample holds a few counts of this clone. This chain uses TRBV7-9 with TRBJ2-7; a possible D gene is TRBD2 (6 bases). The CDR3 has 14 amino acids. The germline V gene has CDR1 SEHNR and CDR2 FQNEAQ (reference sequence). Trimming took off 5 bases at V and 3 bases at J, with 14 bases between the two ends. The CDR3 DNA follows: TGTGCCAGCAGCCAAGGAGGGGAAAACTACGAGCAGTACTTC. Translating gives CASSQGGENYEQYF.

The chain uses TRBV7-9 and TRBJ2-5; D not certain. The CDR3 runs to 16 residues. The germline V and J ends were trimmed by 3 bases and 0 bases, with 14 bases remaining between them. Germline V CDR1 and CDR2: SEHNR, FQNEAQ (reference sequence). CDR3 sequence reads: CASSLVLLADQETQYF. The CDR3 DNA sequence: TGTGCCAGCAGCTTGGTTCTTTTGGCAGACCAAGAGACCCAGTACTTC. Drawing the rest from reference TRBV7-9 and TRBJ2-5, the complete variable domain is DTGVSQNPRHKITKRGQNVTFRCDPISEHNRLYWYRQTLGQGPEFLTYFQNEAQLEKSRLLSDRFSAERPKGSFSTLEIQRTEQGDSAMYLCASSLVLLADQETQYFGPGTRLLVL.

The V and J genes are TRBV2 and TRBJ1-5; the match to TRBD1 covers 8 bases. Trimming took 7 bases from V and 2 from J; bases not matched to a gene: 16. The CDR3 sequence is 18 residues long. Germline V CDR1 and CDR2: SNHLY, FYNNEI. The chain's CDR3 is CASTTGPGGGGGNQPQHF. The CDR3 region has the DNA TGTGCCAGCACCACCGGGCCAGGGGGCGGCGGGGGCAATCAGCCCCAGCATTTT.

The rearrangement links TRBV28 to TRBJ1-6; 9 nucleotides match TRBD1. The CDR3 contains 16 residues. The junction had 12 bases not matched to a gene; V was cut back by 5 bases and J by 10 bases. Germline V gene data show CDR1 as MDHEN and CDR2 as SYDVKM. In nucleotides, the CDR3 is TGTGCCAGCAGTAGAAGATCGGGACAGGGAAGGTCACCCCTCCACTTT. It is translated as CASSRRSGQGRSPLHF.

There are a few counts of this clone. The CDR3 reads CASSQTGSSTDTQYF. The CDR3, as DNA: TGTGCCAGCAGCCAGACAGGGTCCAGCACAGATACGCAGTATTTT. The chain links TRBV6-5 to TRBJ2-3; 7 nucleotides line up with TRBD1. The CDR3 has 15 residues. Germline CDR1 reads MNHEY; CDR2 reads SVGAGI. V dropped 6 bases and J dropped 0; count of bases not matched to a gene: 6.

The chain is built from TRBV30 and TRBJ2-3; no clear D. This CDR3 has 13 amino acids. Per the germline V gene, CDR1 is GTSNPN and CDR2 is SVGIG (reference sequence). Between the trimmed V and J ends, which lost 4 bases and 2 bases, there was a span of 10 bases. The DNA of the CDR3 is TGTGCCTGGATGAGGTCATCCACAGATACGCAGTATTTT. It yields the protein CAWMRSSTDTQYF.